Listed here are 15 T cell receptor beta chains from one sample, sequenced in a study of CD8+CD57+ T cells in acquired aplastic anemia (dated by TCRdb to between 2018 and 2020). Sequenced using an Illumina HiSeq 2000. TCR beta VDJ combination and CDR3 sequence profiling used genomic DNA as the template. The public reads were quality trimmed at Q25 with fastp and then assembled into clones with MiXCR by TCRdb, keeping productive beta chains. A single entry per CDR3 protein holds the most common genes and DNA from its merged rows. The sample table holds 160,000 or so distinct CDR3 sequences, of which approximately 44% were seen once. The ten largest clones capture 3.2% of the sample. Expansion of CD8+CD57+ cells had been shown by flow cytometry in the patients chosen for sequencing. The source material was sorted CD4+, CD8+, or CD8+CD57+ T cells (not recorded which) from PBMCs. The receptors shown here come from a human donor with aplastic anemia.

There are many counts of this clonotype. The chain links TRBV11-2 to TRBJ2-3, with 12 bases aligning to TRBD2. The CDR3 sequence is 15 residues long. The junction had 2 bases not matched to a gene; V was cut back by 3 bases and J by 4 bases. Germline V gene sequence: CDR1 SGHAT, CDR2 FQNNGV. CDR3 amino acids: CASSLTSGRPDTQYF. The CDR3 coding sequence is TGTGCCAGCAGCTTGACTAGCGGGAGACCAGATACGCAGTATTTT.

This clonotype was observed a handful of times. The chain is built from TRBV6-4 and TRBJ2-2, with D maybe TRBD2 (6 bases). Germline values: CDR1 MRHNA, CDR2 SNTAGT. There are 14 residues in the CDR3. Trimming cost V 8 bases and J 4 bases, with 14 bases left between them. The DNA of the CDR3 is TGTGCCAGCGGAGAGACCGGGGGCACCGGGGAGCTGTTTTTT. It is translated as CASGETGGTGELFF.

This clonotype turned up a few times. The chain combines TRBV9 with TRBJ2-5, with TRBD2 as a possible D gene (6 bases). Per germline, CDR1 SGDLS and CDR2 YYNGEE. The length of the CDR3 is 13 residues. V was cut by 7 bases and J by 5 bases, with 15 bases left in between. The CDR3: CASGPRGGETQYF. The CDR3 region has the DNA TGTGCCAGCGGCCCTCGCGGAGGGGAGACCCAGTACTTC. Full variable domain (remainder filled in from reference TRBV9 and TRBJ2-5): DSGVTQTPKHLITATGQRVTLRCSPRSGDLSVYWYQQSLDQGLQFLIQYYNGEERAKGNILERFSAQQFPDLHSELNLSSLELGDSALYFCASGPRGGETQYFGPGTRLLVL.

The chain links TRBV29-1 to TRBJ2-5; D gene unclear. The CDR3 covers 12 residues. The germline gives CDR1 SQVTM, CDR2 ANQGSEA. The V gene lost 7 bases and the J gene lost 5 bases, with 14 bases spanning the gap. This chain's CDR3 is CSGNLGYETQYF. In nucleotides, the CDR3 is TGCAGCGGTAACTTGGGATATGAGACCCAGTACTTC. The variable domain in full, completed from reference TRBV29-1 and TRBJ2-5, reads SAVISQKPSRDICQRGTSLTIQCQVDSQVTMMFWYRQQPGQSLTLIATANQGSEATYESGFVIDKFPISRPNLTFSTLTVSNMSPEDSSIYLCSGNLGYETQYFGPGTRLLVL.

The chain carries TRBV29-1 and TRBJ2-7; 7 bases line up with TRBD1. Germline values: CDR1 SQVTM, CDR2 ANQGSEA. Trimming at V came to 7 bases and at J to 2 bases, leaving 8 bases not matched to a gene. This CDR3 contains 13 residues. The CDR3 DNA reads as TGCAGCGGTAAGTCGGACAGGACCTACGAGCAGTACTTC. It specifies CSGKSDRTYEQYF.

There are a few counts of this clonotype. The chain recombines TRBV29-1 with TRBJ2-3; TRBD1 agrees at 8 bases. This CDR3 is 15 amino acids long. Germline CDR1 and CDR2: SQVTM and ANQGSEA. CDR3 DNA: TGCAGTGCTAATACAGACAGGGGAAACACAGATACGCAGTATTTT. Translation: CSANTDRGNTDTQYF.

This clonotype has just a few counts. This chain links TRBV12-3 or TRBV12-4 with TRBJ2-1, with 8 bases identical to TRBD1. There are 15 residues in the CDR3. Trimming cost V 5 bases and J 4 bases; bases outside gene matches: 7. In DNA, the CDR3 is TGTGCCAGCAGTGCAGGACAGGGTAGATACAATGAGCAGTTCTTC. Translating it yields CASSAGQGRYNEQFF.

The rearrangement joins TRBV6-1 to TRBJ1-2; D gene unclear. Trimming took off 6 bases at V and 3 bases at J, with 8 bases between the two ends. From germline, CDR1 is MNHNS and CDR2 SASEGT. The CDR3 is 12 residues long. The CDR3 reads CASRRIDYGYTF. The CDR3 DNA sequence: TGTGCCAGCAGGAGGATAGACTATGGCTACACCTTC.

This clonotype was observed at least ten times. The V gene is TRBV7-7, the J gene TRBJ2-7, with a weak D call TRBD2 (5 bases). Per germline, CDR1 SSHAT and CDR2 FNYEAQ (reference sequence). The CDR3 has 17 residues. CDR3 residues: CASTSRGSQRDSYEQYV. The CDR3 nucleotides read TGTGCTAGCACCTCCCGAGGGTCCCAGCGCGACTCCTACGAGCAGTACGTC.

This chain connects TRBV20-1 to TRBJ1-1; the D gene is possibly TRBD1 (5 bases). From germline, CDR1 is DFQATT and CDR2 SNEGSKA (reference sequence). There are 11 residues in the CDR3. V lost 6 bases and J lost 6, with 11 bases in between. The chain's CDR3 is CSARVISEAFF. CDR3 in DNA: TGCAGTGCCAGGGTGATCTCTGAAGCTTTCTTT.

The chain has TRBV24-1 and TRBJ1-1; tentative D call: TRBD1 (5 bases). Germline V gene data show CDR1 as KGHDR and CDR2 as SFDVKD. The V end lost 10 bases, the J end lost 4 bases, and 27 bases lay between the germline ends. The CDR3 loop spans 17 amino acids. The CDR3 loop is CATNYPGTPEVCTEAFF. The CDR3 DNA sequence: TGTGCCACGAACTACCCCGGGACCCCCGAGGTTTGCACTGAAGCTTTCTTT.

The V call is TRBV5-1, the J call TRBJ1-5; D uncertain. The V end lost 0 bases, the J end lost 5 bases, and 12 bases lay between the germline ends. Germline V gene sequence: CDR1 SGHRS, CDR2 YFSETQ. This CDR3 is built from 15 residues. CDR3 sequence: CASSLGWRSDQPQHF. The CDR3 DNA reads as TGCGCCAGCAGCTTGGGGTGGCGGAGCGATCAGCCCCAGCATTTT.

This clonotype was counted at least ten times. The chain couples TRBV6-1 to TRBJ1-4, with D possibly TRBD1 on 5 matching bases. The CDR3 runs to 14 residues. CDR1 MNHNS and CDR2 SASEGT come from the germline V gene. Trimming took 4 bases from V and 6 from J, leaving 12 bases between them. The CDR3 region is CASSARDGHEKLFF. As DNA, the CDR3 is TGTGCCAGCAGTGCCAGGGACGGGCATGAAAAACTGTTTTTT.

This clonotype has just a few counts. For the CDR3, the DNA is TGTGCCAGCAGTCCGGGTGGGGACAGGGGTGATCCTGAAGCTTTCTTT. It specifies CASSPGGDRGDPEAFF. The chain joins TRBV6-1 to TRBJ1-1; 10 bases agree with TRBD1. J was trimmed by 6 bases and V by 5 bases; bases with no gene match: 12. In germline, CDR1 is MNHNS, CDR2 SASEGT. There are 16 residues in the CDR3.

This clonotype was detected only a few times. This chain uses TRBV10-2 with TRBJ2-3; no reliable D call. V dropped 2 bases and J dropped 0 bases, with 9 bases sitting between them. CDR3 length equals 15 residues. CDR1 and CDR2 from the germline V gene are WSHSY and SAAADI. Here the CDR3 DNA reads TGCGCCAGCAGTGAGAATGGGCTGAGCACAGATACGCAGTATTTT. Its translation: CASSENGLSTDTQYF.